The T cell receptor beta chain under discussion was sequenced for a study of Tregs in tolerant kidney transplant recipients. Points from the study as a whole: Antigen-driven expansion was suggested because donor-specific Tregs expanded more than all Tregs in tolerant patients. No direct test of biological reproducibility was done here.

On this clone itself: The target antigen is unknown.

Unstimulated Tregs (CD4+CD25+CD127-) and CD4+CD25- non-Tregs were sorted from PBMCs. Some clones are missing from TCRdb's copy, which holds only in-frame ones; the method was immunoSEQ multiplex PCR. The top ten hold 0.34% of the sample, which has just under 65,000 clones, less than 98% seen once. CDR1 and CDR2 from the germline V gene are MGHRA and YSYEKL. The V and J ends lost 4 bases and 7 bases respectively, with 20 bases between them. This CDR3 comprises 15 residues. The sequencing used Tregs from blood, collected before the transplant. The source of this sequence is a human donor who received a combined kidney and bone marrow transplant. The V call is TRBV4-1, the J call TRBJ2-7, with D maybe TRBD2 (5 bases). The CDR3 nucleotides read TGCGCCAGCAGCCCCGCGGGCCAGAGTTTCAGGGAGCAGTACTTC. Protein sequence: CASSPAGQSFREQYF.